This TCR beta chain was recorded in a study of cytomegalovirus exposure and HLA in healthy donors. Study-wide results and caveats: Some V segments, including TRBV6-2 and TRBV6-3, were excluded as indistinguishable.

The PCR was carried out with 60 Vbeta primers and 13 Jbeta primers. Assay: immunoSEQ multiplex PCR; the TCRdb copy retains only in-frame clones and omits some. The sample contains more than 150,000 clones, 79% of which appear only once. Healthy bone marrow donors made up the donor group. Per the germline V gene, CDR1 is LNHDA and CDR2 is SQIVND (reference sequence). The CDR3 has 17 residues. V lost 5 bases, J lost 2 bases, and 11 bases stayed unmatched. For this clone: Antigen unknown.

The TCR was taken from a girl aged 10 to 17 in good health and CMV-seropositive. What was sequenced was PBMCs. The J gene is TRBJ1-5, the V gene TRBV19; 8 nucleotides match TRBD1. The CDR3: CASSLTGGAGGNQPQHF. The CDR3, as DNA: TGTGCCAGTAGTTTAACAGGGGGGGCCGGGGGCAATCAGCCCCAGCATTTT.